This T cell receptor (beta chain) was found in a study of T cell repertoires in cytomegalovirus infection. Study-level information: TCR beta signatures that were public indicated CMV infection and matching HLA type.

Using its own MiXCR run on the reads, TCRdb lists one record per CDR3 protein. The table lists approximately 71,000 distinct CDR3 sequences, under 4.5% of them singletons. Study-wide results and caveats: The ex vivo response was dominated by HLA-C-restricted CMV-specific TCR beta clonotypes. People with CMV and the relevant HLA were identified by cumulative public TCR beta family frequency.

Germline V CDR1 and CDR2: DFQATT, SNEGSKA (reference sequence). The CDR3 spans 15 residues. V trimming: 6 bases; J trimming: 4 bases; junction bases outside the gene matches: 13. At least ten counts were recorded for this clonotype. Its antigen is as yet unknown. The source material was PBMCs. The clonotype comes from a human donor in good health (CMV status not recorded). Some clones in this sample may be carry-over from other donors' samples. The chain uses TRBV20-1 and TRBJ2-7; the match to TRBD2 covers 9 bases. CDR3 sequence: CSAFSGRGGKYEQYF. The CDR3 DNA is TGCAGTGCATTTAGCGGGAGAGGGGGAAAATACGAGCAGTACTTC.